These T cell receptor beta chains were read from a single sample in a study of shared clonotypes between healthy human individuals. TCRdb's copy holds only in-frame clones and misses some; the assay was immunoSEQ multiplex PCR. The data contain approximately 320,000 clones, around nine tenths of them seen just once; the ten biggest clones take up around 16%. Sequencing used memory CD8+ T cells sorted from blood. These receptor sequences come from a man between 18 and 29 years old in good health. Both conserved end residues are trimmed from each CDR3. Rows may omit the clone size; those that give it use once, few, many or a size class.

NA,TRBV7-2,ASSPSRWDRGSDTQY
many,TRBV6-1,ASRIAGTGEYGYT
NA,TRBV7-3,ASSSGTVSPLH
NA,TRBV9,ASSGALGGGSYNEQF
NA,TRBV29-1,SVAGAGEAF
NA,TRBV27,ASRKTPGLVEKLF
NA,TRBV4-1,ASSQDRVPPNTGELF
NA,TRBV5-4,ASSSGTGPYNEQF
NA,TRBV9,ASSPRTSGGATDTQY
few,TRBV21-1,ARYGSGKETQY
NA,TRBV13,ASSPLTEGRGEAF
NA,TRBV6-5,ASRIKGGNSPLH
few,TRBV11-2,ASSFFSDSLYEQY
NA,TRBV10-3,AISAEDTGELF
NA,TRBV6-5,ATALIPKEGYT
NA,TRBV30,AWSAPGALNYGYT
NA,TRBV30,AWSAPPTAGELF
few,TRBV15,ATSREGLGEVGELF
NA,TRBV15,ATSSGVPYEQY
once,TRBV5-1,ASSLDRSPLGYT
NA,TRBV7-9,ASSLGPYGEQF